This T cell receptor beta chain appears in the sequencing data of a study of identical twins. The V gene's germline CDR1 is LGHNA and CDR2 YSLEER. The CDR3 loop spans 13 amino acids. Trimming cost V 0 bases and J 6 bases, with 6 bases left between them. The donors were all healthy and Caucasian. Unique molecular identifiers were present on cDNA, and template switching added a universal primer site. Each CDR3 protein gets one entry after TCRdb re-called the 5' RACE reads with MiXCR. The table shows about 500,000 distinct CDR3 sequences, with approximately 14% occurring only once. To note about this clonotype: The antigen is not known.

Study-wide points: There was more out-of-frame TCR alpha sharing in monozygotic twins than models estimated. Conclusions leaned on cross-sectional statistical analysis and did not track the same donors over time.

Separately, the same data were catalogued under a study of yellow fever vaccine responses in identical twins.

Input material: CD4+ T cells sorted from blood. The J gene is TRBJ2-1, the V gene TRBV4-3; D unclear. The TCR was taken from a young woman in good health. CDR3 loop: CASSQDVRNEQFF. The CDR3 DNA reads TGCGCCAGCAGCCAAGATGTGCGCAATGAGCAGTTCTTC.